This paragraph reports one T cell receptor (beta chain). Trimming stripped 0 bases from V and 6 bases from J, with 15 bases between. This CDR3 is 16 amino acids long. Germline CDR1 reads MNHEY; CDR2 reads SVGAGI. This sample is drawn from a study of shared clonotypes between healthy human individuals. Deep-level assay runs were performed. Sorted-subset replicate PCR reactions contained approximately 190 ng DNA, corresponding to tens of thousands of T cell genomes. Clones were sequenced by immunoSEQ multiplex PCR, and TCRdb holds only the in-frame ones, with some missing. The sample has 2 million to 2.5 million clones, about 90% seen once.

The clonotype comes from a man aged 18 to 35 in good health. Some clones in this sample may be carry-over from other donors' samples. This chain joins TRBV6-5 and TRBJ2-1; D remains unclear. What was sequenced was naive CD4+ T cells from PBMCs. Indicated subset: CD45RA+ positively selected. CDR3 region: CASSYSWGGRRNEQFF. The CDR3 region has the DNA TGTGCCAGCAGTTACTCCTGGGGTGGGCGGCGCAATGAGCAGTTCTTC.